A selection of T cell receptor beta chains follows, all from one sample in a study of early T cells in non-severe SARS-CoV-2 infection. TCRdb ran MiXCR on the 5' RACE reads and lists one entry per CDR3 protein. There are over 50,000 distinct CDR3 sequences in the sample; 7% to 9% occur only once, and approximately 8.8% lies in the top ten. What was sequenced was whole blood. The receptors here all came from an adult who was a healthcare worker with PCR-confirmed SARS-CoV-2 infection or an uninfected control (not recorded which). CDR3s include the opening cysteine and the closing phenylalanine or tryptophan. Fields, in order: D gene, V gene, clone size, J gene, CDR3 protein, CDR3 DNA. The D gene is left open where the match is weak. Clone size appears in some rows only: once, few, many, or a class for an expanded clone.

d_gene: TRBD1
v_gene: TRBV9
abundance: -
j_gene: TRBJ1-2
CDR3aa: CASSVVLGTAAGYTF
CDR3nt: TGTGCCAGCAGCGTAGTGCTAGGGACAGCCGCTGGCTACACCTTC

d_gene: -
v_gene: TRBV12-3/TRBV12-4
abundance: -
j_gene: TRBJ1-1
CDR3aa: CASTLGHEAFF
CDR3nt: TGTGCCAGCACGCTGGGACATGAAGCTTTCTTT

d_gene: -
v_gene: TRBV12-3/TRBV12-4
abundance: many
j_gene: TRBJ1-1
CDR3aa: CASSLPLNTEAFF
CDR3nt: TGTGCCAGCAGTTTACCCCTGAACACTGAAGCTTTCTTT

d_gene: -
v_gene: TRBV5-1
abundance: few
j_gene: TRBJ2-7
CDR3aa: CASGAGTNSYEQYF
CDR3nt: TGCGCCAGCGGCGCCGGGACAAACTCCTACGAGCAGTACTTC

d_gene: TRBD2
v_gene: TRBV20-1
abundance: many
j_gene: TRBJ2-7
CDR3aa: CSANSLAGAQYEQYF
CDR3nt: TGCAGTGCTAATTCTTTGGCGGGAGCTCAATACGAGCAGTACTTC

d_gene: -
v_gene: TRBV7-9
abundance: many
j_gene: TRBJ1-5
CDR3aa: CASSLETGPQHF
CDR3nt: TGTGCCAGCAGCTTAGAGACTGGGCCCCAGCATTTT

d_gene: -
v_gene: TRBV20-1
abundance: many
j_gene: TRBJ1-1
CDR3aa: CSAPREGTEAFF
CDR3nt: TGCAGTGCTCCCCGGGAAGGCACTGAAGCTTTCTTT

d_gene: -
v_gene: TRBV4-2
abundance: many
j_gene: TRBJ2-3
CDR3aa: CASSQDGGIADTDTQYF
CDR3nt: TGTGCCAGCAGCCAAGATGGGGGGATAGCAGACACAGATACGCAGTATTTT

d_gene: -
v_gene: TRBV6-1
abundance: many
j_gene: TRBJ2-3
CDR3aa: CASSEGMSGSSTDTQYF
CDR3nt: TGTGCCAGCAGTGAAGGGATGAGCGGGTCTAGCACAGATACGCAGTATTTT

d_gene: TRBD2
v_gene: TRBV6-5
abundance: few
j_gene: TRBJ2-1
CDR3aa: CASSYAGTSGGYNEQFF
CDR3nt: TGTGCCAGCAGTTACGCAGGAACTAGCGGGGGCTACAATGAGCAGTTCTTC

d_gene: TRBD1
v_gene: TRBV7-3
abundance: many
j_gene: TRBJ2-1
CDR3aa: CASSPHRGQGKGNEQFF
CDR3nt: TGTGCCAGCAGCCCACACCGGGGACAGGGAAAGGGAAATGAGCAATTCTTC

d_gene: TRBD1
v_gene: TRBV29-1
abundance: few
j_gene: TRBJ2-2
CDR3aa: CSAKRGTGAAGELFF
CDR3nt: TGCAGCGCAAAAAGGGGGACAGGGGCTGCCGGGGAGCTGTTTTTT

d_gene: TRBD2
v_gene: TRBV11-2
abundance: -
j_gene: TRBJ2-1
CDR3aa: CASIGGGPGNEQFF
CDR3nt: TGTGCCAGCATTGGCGGGGGGCCGGGCAATGAGCAGTTCTTC

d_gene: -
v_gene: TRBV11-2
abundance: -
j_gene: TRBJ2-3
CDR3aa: CASSRPTGGGADTQYF
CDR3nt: TGTGCCAGCAGCCGTCCAACAGGGGGGGGAGCAGATACGCAGTATTTT

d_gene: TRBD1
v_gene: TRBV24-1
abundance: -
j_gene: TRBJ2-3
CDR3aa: CATRDRTSTDTQYF
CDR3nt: TGTGCCACCCGGGACAGAACTAGCACAGATACGCAGTATTTT

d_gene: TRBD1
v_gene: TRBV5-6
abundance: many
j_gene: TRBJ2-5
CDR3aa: CASSLPSARGQETQYF
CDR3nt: TGTGCCAGCAGCCTACCCTCGGCCAGGGGGCAAGAGACCCAGTACTTC

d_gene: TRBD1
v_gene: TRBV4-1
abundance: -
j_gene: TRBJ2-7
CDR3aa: CASSQVRDRGYEQYF
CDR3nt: TGCGCCAGCAGCCAGGTCCGGGACAGAGGGTACGAGCAGTACTTC

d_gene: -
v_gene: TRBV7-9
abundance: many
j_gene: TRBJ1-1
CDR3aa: CASSLVGQNTEAFF
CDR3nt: TGTGCCAGCAGCTTAGTAGGGCAGAACACTGAAGCTTTCTTT

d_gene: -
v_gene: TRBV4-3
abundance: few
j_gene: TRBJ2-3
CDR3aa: CASSQFTGSLGTDTQYF
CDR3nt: TGCGCCAGCAGCCAATTTACAGGGTCCCTCGGCACAGATACGCAGTATTTT

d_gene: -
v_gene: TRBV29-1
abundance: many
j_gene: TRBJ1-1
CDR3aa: CSAQGAEAFF
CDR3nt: TGCAGCGCCCAAGGGGCTGAAGCTTTCTTT

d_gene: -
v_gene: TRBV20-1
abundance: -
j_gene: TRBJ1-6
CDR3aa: CSARHTGSFRSPLHF
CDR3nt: TGCAGTGCTAGACACACAGGGAGTTTCAGATCACCCCTCCACTTT

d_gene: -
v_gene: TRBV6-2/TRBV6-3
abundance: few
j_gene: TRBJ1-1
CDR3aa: CASRRGLGHEAFF
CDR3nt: TGTGCCAGCAGGCGGGGGTTGGGGCACGAAGCTTTCTTT

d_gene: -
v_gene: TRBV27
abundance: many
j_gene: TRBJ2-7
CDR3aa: CASRRFSGGEQYF
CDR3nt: TGTGCCAGCCGACGGTTTTCGGGCGGAGAGCAGTACTTC

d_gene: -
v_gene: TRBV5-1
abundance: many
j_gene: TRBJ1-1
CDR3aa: CASSPRTVEDTEAFF
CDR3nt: TGCGCCAGCAGCCCGAGGACAGTGGAGGACACTGAAGCTTTCTTT

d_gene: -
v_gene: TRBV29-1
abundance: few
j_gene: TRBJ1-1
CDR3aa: CSAFELSRGNTEAFF
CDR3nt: TGCAGCGCCTTTGAATTGTCCCGCGGAAACACTGAAGCTTTCTTT

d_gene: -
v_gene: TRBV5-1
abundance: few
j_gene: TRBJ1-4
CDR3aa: CASSRDGATNEKLFF
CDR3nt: TGCGCCAGCTCGAGGGACGGGGCAACTAATGAAAAACTGTTTTTT

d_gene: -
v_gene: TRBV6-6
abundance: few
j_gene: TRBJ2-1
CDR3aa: CASRGYNEQFF
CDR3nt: TGTGCCAGCAGGGGTTACAATGAGCAGTTCTTC

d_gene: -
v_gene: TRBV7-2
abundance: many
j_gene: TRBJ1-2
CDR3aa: CASSLESGNYGYTF
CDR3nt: TGTGCCAGCAGCTTAGAATCTGGGAACTATGGCTACACCTTC

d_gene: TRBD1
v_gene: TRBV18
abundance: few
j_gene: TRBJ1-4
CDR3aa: CASSPPSQGGNEKLFF
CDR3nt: TGTGCCAGCTCACCACCGTCACAGGGGGGTAATGAAAAACTGTTTTTT

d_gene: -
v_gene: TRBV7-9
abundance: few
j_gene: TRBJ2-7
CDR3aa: CASSRAPSSYEQYF
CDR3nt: TGTGCCAGCAGCCGGGCACCGAGCTCCTACGAGCAGTACTTC

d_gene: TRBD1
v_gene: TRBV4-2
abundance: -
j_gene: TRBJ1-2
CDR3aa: CASSPEGTGRYGYTF
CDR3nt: TGTGCCAGCAGCCCAGAGGGGACAGGGCGATATGGCTACACCTTC

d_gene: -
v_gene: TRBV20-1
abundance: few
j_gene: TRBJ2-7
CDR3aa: CSARDQRWARQYF
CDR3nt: TGCAGTGCTAGAGATCAGCGGTGGGCCAGGCAGTACTTC

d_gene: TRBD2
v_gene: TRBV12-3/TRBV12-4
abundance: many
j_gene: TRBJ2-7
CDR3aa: CASSFDAGGPYEQYF
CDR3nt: TGTGCCAGCAGTTTCGATGCGGGAGGGCCATACGAGCAGTACTTC

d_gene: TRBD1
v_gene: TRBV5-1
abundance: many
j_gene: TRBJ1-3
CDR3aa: CASSVQGAGNTIYF
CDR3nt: TGCGCCAGCAGCGTACAGGGGGCTGGAAACACCATATATTTT

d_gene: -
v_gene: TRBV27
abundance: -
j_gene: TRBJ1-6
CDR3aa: CASKGSYNSPLHF
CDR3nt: TGTGCCAGTAAGGGCTCCTATAATTCACCCCTCCACTTT

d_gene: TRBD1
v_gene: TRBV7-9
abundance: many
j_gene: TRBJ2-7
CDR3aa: CASSGLLQDRLRF
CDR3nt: TGTGCCAGCAGCGGGCTGCTCCAGGACAGGCTTCGCTTC

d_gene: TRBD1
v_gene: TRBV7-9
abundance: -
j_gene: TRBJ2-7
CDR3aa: CASSSLTGGKDEQYF
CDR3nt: TGTGCCAGCAGCTCACTGACAGGGGGCAAGGACGAGCAGTACTTC

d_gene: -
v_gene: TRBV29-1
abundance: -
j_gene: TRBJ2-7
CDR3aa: CSATYEQYF
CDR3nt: TGCAGCGCAACCTACGAGCAGTACTTC

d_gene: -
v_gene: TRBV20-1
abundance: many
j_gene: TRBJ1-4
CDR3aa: CSARLGGANEKLFF
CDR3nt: TGCAGTGCTAGACTCGGGGGGGCTAATGAAAAACTGTTTTTT

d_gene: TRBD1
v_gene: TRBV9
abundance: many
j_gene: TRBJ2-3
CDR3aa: CASSARQGATDTQYF
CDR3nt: TGTGCCAGCAGCGCGCGACAGGGGGCCACAGATACGCAGTATTTT

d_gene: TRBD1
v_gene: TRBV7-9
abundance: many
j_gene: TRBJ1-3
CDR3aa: CASSLGTGIDTIYF
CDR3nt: TGTGCCAGCAGCTTGGGGACAGGGATCGACACCATATATTTT

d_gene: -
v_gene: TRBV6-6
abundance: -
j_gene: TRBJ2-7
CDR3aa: CASTLDTAGREQYF
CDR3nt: TGTGCCAGCACCCTCGACACGGCGGGGAGGGAGCAGTACTTC

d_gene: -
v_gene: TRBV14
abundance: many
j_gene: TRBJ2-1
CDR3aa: CASRRRGAANEQFF
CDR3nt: TGTGCCAGCAGGCGGAGGGGAGCGGCCAATGAGCAGTTCTTC

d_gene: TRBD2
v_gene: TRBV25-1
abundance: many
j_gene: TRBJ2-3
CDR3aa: CASRKIQGTSGDTQYF
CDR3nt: TGTGCCAGCAGGAAGATTCAAGGGACTAGCGGGGATACGCAGTATTTT

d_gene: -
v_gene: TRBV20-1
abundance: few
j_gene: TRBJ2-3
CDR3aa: CSADGDVSSTDTQYF
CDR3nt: TGCAGTGCTGATGGGGACGTATCTAGCACAGATACGCAGTATTTT

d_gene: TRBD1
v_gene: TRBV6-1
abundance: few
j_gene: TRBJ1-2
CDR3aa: CASSAGQGAHGYTF
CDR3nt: TGTGCCAGCAGTGCTGGACAGGGGGCGCACGGCTACACCTTC

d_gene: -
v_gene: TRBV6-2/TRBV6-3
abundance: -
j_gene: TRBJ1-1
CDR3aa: CASSSREPALEAFF
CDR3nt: TGTGCCAGCAGCAGTCGGGAACCCGCACTTGAAGCTTTCTTT

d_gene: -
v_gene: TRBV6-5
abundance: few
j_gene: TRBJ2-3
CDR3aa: CASNRGAWDTQYF
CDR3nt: TGTGCCAGCAATCGGGGGGCCTGGGATACGCAGTATTTT

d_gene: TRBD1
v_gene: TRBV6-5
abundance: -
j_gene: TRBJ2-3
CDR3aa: CAIGQGTDTQYF
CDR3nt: TGTGCCATCGGACAGGGGACAGATACGCAGTATTTT

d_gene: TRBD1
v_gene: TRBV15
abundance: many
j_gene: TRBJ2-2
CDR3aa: CATSRDRQGAFTGELFF
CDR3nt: TGTGCCACCAGCAGAGACCGACAGGGGGCGTTCACCGGGGAGCTGTTTTTT

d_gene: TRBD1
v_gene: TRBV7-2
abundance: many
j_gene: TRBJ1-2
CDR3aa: CASSYRTGGAYGYTF
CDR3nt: TGTGCCAGCAGCTATCGGACAGGGGGCGCCTATGGCTACACCTTC

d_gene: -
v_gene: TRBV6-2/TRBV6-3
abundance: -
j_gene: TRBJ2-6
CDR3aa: CASIEGAGANVLTF
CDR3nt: TGTGCCAGCATAGAGGGAGCCGGGGCCAACGTCCTGACTTTC

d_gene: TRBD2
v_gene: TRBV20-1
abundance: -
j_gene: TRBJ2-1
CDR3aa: CSATGVAGGPGDEQFF
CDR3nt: TGCAGTGCTACTGGAGTAGCGGGAGGCCCTGGGGATGAGCAGTTCTTC

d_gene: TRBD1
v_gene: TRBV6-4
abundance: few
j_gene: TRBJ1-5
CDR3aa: CASSEDRGQAQHF
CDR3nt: TGTGCCAGCAGTGAGGACAGGGGGCAGGCCCAGCATTTT

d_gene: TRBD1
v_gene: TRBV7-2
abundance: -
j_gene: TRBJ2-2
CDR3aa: CASSLARGRTGELFF
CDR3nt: TGTGCCAGCAGCTTAGCCAGGGGGCGCACCGGGGAGCTGTTTTTT

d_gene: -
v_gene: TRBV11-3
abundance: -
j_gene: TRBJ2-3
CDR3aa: CASSFGQITDTQYF
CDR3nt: TGTGCCAGCAGCTTCGGACAGATCACAGATACGCAGTATTTT

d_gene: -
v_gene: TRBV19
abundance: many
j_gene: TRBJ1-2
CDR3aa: CASSLPGGIKNGYTF
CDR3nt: TGTGCCAGTAGCCTGCCAGGAGGGATCAAGAATGGCTACACCTTC